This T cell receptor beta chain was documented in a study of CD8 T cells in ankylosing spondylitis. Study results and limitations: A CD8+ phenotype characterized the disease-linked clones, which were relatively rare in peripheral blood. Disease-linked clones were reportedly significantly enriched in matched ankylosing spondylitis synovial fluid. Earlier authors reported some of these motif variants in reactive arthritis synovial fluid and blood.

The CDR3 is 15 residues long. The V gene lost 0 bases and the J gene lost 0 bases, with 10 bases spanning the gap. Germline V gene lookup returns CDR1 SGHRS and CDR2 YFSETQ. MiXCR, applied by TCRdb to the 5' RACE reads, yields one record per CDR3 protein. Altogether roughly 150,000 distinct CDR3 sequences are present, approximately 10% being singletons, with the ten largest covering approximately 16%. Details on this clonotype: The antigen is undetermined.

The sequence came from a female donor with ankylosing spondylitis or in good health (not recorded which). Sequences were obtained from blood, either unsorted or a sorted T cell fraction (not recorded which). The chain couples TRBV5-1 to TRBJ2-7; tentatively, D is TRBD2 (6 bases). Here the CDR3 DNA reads TGCGCCAGCAGCTTGGGTTGGGGGGACTCCTACGAGCAGTACTTC. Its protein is CASSLGWGDSYEQYF.